Below, 2 T cell receptor beta chains from the same sample are listed, as sequenced in a study of blood T cell repertoires in COVID-19. Assay used: immunoSEQ multiplex PCR; TCRdb lists only in-frame clones, some missing. The sample contains fewer than 90,000 clones, 75% to 90% of which appear only once. The sample consisted of peripheral blood. The receptor source for this set is a human donor in a cohort sampled during active COVID-19.

The V and J genes are TRBV6-5 and TRBJ2-2; D may be TRBD2 (7 bases). Germline V gene lookup returns CDR1 MNHEY and CDR2 SVGAGI. V dropped 4 bases and J dropped 3 bases, with 12 bases sitting between them. The CDR3 is made up of 15 amino acids. CDR3 loop: CASSFQGRDTGELFF. CDR3 nucleotide sequence: TGTGCCAGCAGTTTTCAGGGGAGGGACACCGGGGAGCTGTTTTTT.

The rearrangement links TRBV19 to TRBJ2-7; TRBD1 matches 7 bases. This CDR3 spans 13 amino acids. Trimming took 5 bases from V and 3 from J; bases not matched to a gene: 4. Germline V gene sequence: CDR1 LNHDA, CDR2 SQIVND (reference sequence). The CDR3 here is CASSPRDSYEQYF. The CDR3 DNA sequence: TGTGCCAGTAGTCCCCGGGACAGCTACGAGCAGTACTTC. The whole variable domain, filled in from reference TRBV19 and TRBJ2-7, reads DGGITQSPKYLFRKEGQNVTLSCEQNLNHDAMYWYRQDPGQGLRLIYYSQIVNDFQKGDIAEGYSVSREKKESFPLTVTSAQKNPTAFYLCASSPRDSYEQYFGPGTRLTVT.